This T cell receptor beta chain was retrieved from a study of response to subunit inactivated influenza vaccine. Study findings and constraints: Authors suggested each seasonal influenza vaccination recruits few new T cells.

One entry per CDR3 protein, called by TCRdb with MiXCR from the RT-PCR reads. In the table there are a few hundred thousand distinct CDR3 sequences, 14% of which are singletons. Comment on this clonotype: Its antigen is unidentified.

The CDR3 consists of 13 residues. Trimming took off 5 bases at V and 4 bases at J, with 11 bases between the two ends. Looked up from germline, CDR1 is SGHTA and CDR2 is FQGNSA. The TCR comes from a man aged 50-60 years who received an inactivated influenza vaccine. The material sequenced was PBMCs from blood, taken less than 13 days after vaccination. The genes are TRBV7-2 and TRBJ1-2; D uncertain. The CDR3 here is CASSPVAAYGYTF. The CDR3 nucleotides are TGTGCCAGCAGCCCCGTGGCAGCCTATGGCTACACCTTC.